Listed below are T cell receptor beta chains from one sample, sequenced in a study of T cell clonotyping in hematopoietic cell transplantation. Method: immunoSEQ multiplex PCR; TCRdb's copy keeps in-frame clones and lacks some. There are 30,000 or so clones in the sample; roughly 80% occur only once, and under 8% lies in the top ten. The specimen was peripheral blood mononuclear cells, collected before stem cell transplant. The receptor set was obtained from a woman in her 30s with chronic myeloid leukemia. Some clones in this sample may be carry-over from other donors' samples. Both conserved end residues are part of each CDR3. Each record gives: J gene, D gene, clone size, V gene, CDR3 DNA, CDR3 protein. The D gene is left open where the match is weak. Clone size is stated in some rows and not others, as once, few, many or a class when expanded.

j_call: TRBJ2-2
d_call: NA
clone_size: NA
v_call: TRBV4-3
cdr3_nt: TGCGCCAGCAGCTTCCGACTAAAGGAAACCGGGGAGCTGTTTTTT
cdr3_aa: CASSFRLKETGELFF

j_call: TRBJ1-6
d_call: NA
clone_size: NA
v_call: TRBV19
cdr3_nt: TGTGCCAGTAGATCCGACTTAAAAACCCTCCACTTT
cdr3_aa: CASRSDLKTLHF

j_call: TRBJ1-1
d_call: NA
clone_size: NA
v_call: TRBV4-2
cdr3_nt: TGTGCCAGCAGCCCCGGACAGTCCAACACTGAAGCTTTCTTT
cdr3_aa: CASSPGQSNTEAFF

j_call: TRBJ2-2
d_call: NA
clone_size: NA
v_call: TRBV5-6
cdr3_nt: TGTGCCAGCAGCTTGAAGAATGGGGAGCTGTTTTTT
cdr3_aa: CASSLKNGELFF

j_call: TRBJ1-3
d_call: TRBD1
clone_size: NA
v_call: TRBV19
cdr3_nt: TGTGCCAGTAGGGGACAGGGACAAGACACCATATATTTT
cdr3_aa: CASRGQGQDTIYF

j_call: TRBJ2-2
d_call: TRBD2
clone_size: NA
v_call: TRBV7-2
cdr3_nt: TGTGCCAGCAGCTCCAGCCTAGCGGGGGGGCCGGGAGGGGAGCTGTTTTTT
cdr3_aa: CASSSSLAGGPGGELFF

j_call: TRBJ1-2
d_call: NA
clone_size: NA
v_call: TRBV9
cdr3_nt: TGTGCCAGCAGCCCCAGTGTTAACTATGGCTACACCTTC
cdr3_aa: CASSPSVNYGYTF

j_call: TRBJ2-7
d_call: NA
clone_size: NA
v_call: TRBV2
cdr3_nt: TGTGCCAGCAGTGAAAGTATCGAGCAGTACTTC
cdr3_aa: CASSESIEQYF

j_call: TRBJ2-7
d_call: TRBD1
clone_size: once
v_call: TRBV10-3
cdr3_nt: TGTGCCATCAGCCCGGGACAGGGAATCTCCTACGAGCAGTACTTC
cdr3_aa: CAISPGQGISYEQYF

j_call: TRBJ1-1
d_call: NA
clone_size: NA
v_call: TRBV30
cdr3_nt: TGTGCCTGGGTTGTTAATGTGAACACTGAAGCTTTCTTT
cdr3_aa: CAWVVNVNTEAFF

j_call: TRBJ1-4
d_call: TRBD1
clone_size: NA
v_call: TRBV5-6
cdr3_nt: TGTGCCAGCAGCGCGTTAAGGACAGGAACTAATGAAAAACTGTTTTTT
cdr3_aa: CASSALRTGTNEKLFF

j_call: TRBJ1-6
d_call: NA
clone_size: NA
v_call: TRBV30
cdr3_nt: TGTGCCTGGAGCAGGGGAGGTAATTCACCCCTCCACTTT
cdr3_aa: CAWSRGGNSPLHF

j_call: TRBJ1-6
d_call: NA
clone_size: NA
v_call: TRBV6-8
cdr3_nt: TGTGCCAGCAGTCTTTGGGGGTCGAATTCACCCCTCCACTTT
cdr3_aa: CASSLWGSNSPLHF

j_call: TRBJ2-3
d_call: NA
clone_size: NA
v_call: TRBV6-5
cdr3_nt: TGTGCCAGCAGACCTCAGGGGAGCACAGATACGCAGTATTTT
cdr3_aa: CASRPQGSTDTQYF

j_call: TRBJ1-3
d_call: NA
clone_size: NA
v_call: TRBV29-1
cdr3_nt: TGCAGCGTTGAACCCACCTCCTCTGGAAACACCATATATTTT
cdr3_aa: CSVEPTSSGNTIYF

j_call: TRBJ1-2
d_call: NA
clone_size: NA
v_call: TRBV15
cdr3_nt: TGTGCCACCAGCACTGGGGATGGCTATGGCTACACCTTC
cdr3_aa: CATSTGDGYGYTF

j_call: TRBJ1-2
d_call: NA
clone_size: few
v_call: TRBV2
cdr3_nt: TGTGCCAGCAGCCTCGCGGGGCGGGGCTATGGCTACACCTTC
cdr3_aa: CASSLAGRGYGYTF

j_call: TRBJ1-2
d_call: NA
clone_size: few
v_call: TRBV29-1
cdr3_nt: TGCAGCGTTGAACGGGCCGGCTATGGCTACACCTTC
cdr3_aa: CSVERAGYGYTF

j_call: TRBJ2-5
d_call: NA
clone_size: NA
v_call: TRBV25-1
cdr3_nt: TGTGCCAGCAGGGGAGCGGGGGCGTCCCAGGGGGGCCAGTACTTC
cdr3_aa: CASRGAGASQGGQYF

j_call: TRBJ1-4
d_call: NA
clone_size: NA
v_call: TRBV7-2
cdr3_nt: TGTGCCAGCAGGCCCGGGGGGGCTGGTGAAAAACTGTTTTTT
cdr3_aa: CASRPGGAGEKLFF

j_call: TRBJ2-7
d_call: NA
clone_size: NA
v_call: TRBV6-5
cdr3_nt: TGTGCCAGCAGTACGACTAGATCTACCTACGAGCAGTACTTC
cdr3_aa: CASSTTRSTYEQYF

j_call: TRBJ2-3
d_call: NA
clone_size: NA
v_call: TRBV2
cdr3_nt: TGTGCCAGCAGTGAGGGCGGGGCGGGCACAGATACGCAGTATTTT
cdr3_aa: CASSEGGAGTDTQYF

j_call: TRBJ1-4
d_call: NA
clone_size: NA
v_call: TRBV30
cdr3_nt: TGTGCCTGGAGTTCGGGATTAGACAGCGAAAAACTGTTTTTT
cdr3_aa: CAWSSGLDSEKLFF

j_call: TRBJ2-3
d_call: NA
clone_size: NA
v_call: TRBV4-1
cdr3_nt: TGCGCCAGCAGCCAAAGGGGGGGGGCAGATACGCAGTATTTT
cdr3_aa: CASSQRGGADTQYF

j_call: TRBJ1-1
d_call: NA
clone_size: NA
v_call: TRBV6-6
cdr3_nt: TGTGCCAGCAGTTCCCCCGACACGTTGGGCACTGAAGCTTTCTTT
cdr3_aa: CASSSPDTLGTEAFF

j_call: TRBJ1-3
d_call: NA
clone_size: NA
v_call: TRBV30
cdr3_nt: TGTGCCTGGAGTGTATGGGGACGGCTCTCTGGAAACACCATATATTTT
cdr3_aa: CAWSVWGRLSGNTIYF

j_call: TRBJ2-5
d_call: NA
clone_size: NA
v_call: TRBV9
cdr3_nt: TGTGCCAGCAGCGTAGTTGGTGGGGAGACCCAGTACTTC
cdr3_aa: CASSVVGGETQYF

j_call: TRBJ2-1
d_call: NA
clone_size: NA
v_call: TRBV19
cdr3_nt: TGTGCCAGTAGTACGGGCTATGAGCAGTTCTTC
cdr3_aa: CASSTGYEQFF

j_call: TRBJ2-3
d_call: NA
clone_size: NA
v_call: TRBV6-6
cdr3_nt: TGTGCCAGCTGGGGTGCCCGAACTACAGATACGCAGTATTTT
cdr3_aa: CASWGARTTDTQYF

j_call: TRBJ2-3
d_call: TRBD1
clone_size: NA
v_call: TRBV7-8
cdr3_nt: TGTGCCAGCAGCACCCGACAGGGGGCGCTGGGCACAGATACGCAGTATTTT
cdr3_aa: CASSTRQGALGTDTQYF

j_call: TRBJ2-3
d_call: TRBD1
clone_size: NA
v_call: TRBV10-3
cdr3_nt: TGTGCCATCATTTCCCGGGACAGACACACAGATACGCAGTATTTT
cdr3_aa: CAIISRDRHTDTQYF

j_call: TRBJ2-2
d_call: NA
clone_size: NA
v_call: TRBV4-2
cdr3_nt: TGTGCCAGCAGCCAAGCGGGGTTAGTCGGGGAGCTGTTTTTT
cdr3_aa: CASSQAGLVGELFF

j_call: TRBJ1-5
d_call: NA
clone_size: NA
v_call: TRBV4-1
cdr3_nt: TGCGCCAGCAGCCAAGAGAGAGCTCAGCCCCAGCATTTT
cdr3_aa: CASSQERAQPQHF

j_call: TRBJ2-3
d_call: NA
clone_size: NA
v_call: TRBV6-5
cdr3_nt: TGTGCCAGCAGTTACCAGAACGTAGGGACAGATACGCAGTATTTT
cdr3_aa: CASSYQNVGTDTQYF

j_call: TRBJ1-5
d_call: NA
clone_size: NA
v_call: TRBV30
cdr3_nt: TGTGCCCCGGGGGGGGGAGGCAATCAGCCCCAGCATTTT
cdr3_aa: CAPGGGGNQPQHF

j_call: TRBJ1-2
d_call: TRBD1
clone_size: NA
v_call: TRBV7-2
cdr3_nt: TGTGCCAGCAGCTTGGCCGCCAGACAGGGCTTTAGTGGCTACACCTTC
cdr3_aa: CASSLAARQGFSGYTF

j_call: TRBJ1-2
d_call: NA
clone_size: NA
v_call: TRBV2
cdr3_nt: TGTGCCAGCAGAGGGGAGGTATTTTATGGCTACACCTTC
cdr3_aa: CASRGEVFYGYTF

j_call: TRBJ2-1
d_call: NA
clone_size: NA
v_call: TRBV6-6
cdr3_nt: TGTGCCAGCAGTTACTGGGACACGGCCGACAATGAGCAGTTCTTC
cdr3_aa: CASSYWDTADNEQFF

j_call: TRBJ1-3
d_call: TRBD1
clone_size: NA
v_call: TRBV9
cdr3_nt: TGTGCCAGCAGCGTAGACGGGACAGGCGTCGGAAACACCATATATTTT
cdr3_aa: CASSVDGTGVGNTIYF

j_call: TRBJ2-5
d_call: NA
clone_size: NA
v_call: TRBV4-2
cdr3_nt: TGTGCCAGCAGCCAAGGGGCCGTGGAGACCCAGTACTTC
cdr3_aa: CASSQGAVETQYF

j_call: TRBJ1-2
d_call: TRBD1
clone_size: NA
v_call: TRBV10-3
cdr3_nt: TGTGCCATCCTCGGCCGAATAGACAGGGGAATGCCCCCCAACTATGGCTACACCTTC
cdr3_aa: CAILGRIDRGMPPNYGYTF

j_call: TRBJ2-6
d_call: NA
clone_size: NA
v_call: TRBV7-3
cdr3_nt: TGTGCCAGCAGCTTAAGAGGCGCAACCCCCGTCTCTGGGGCCAACGTCCTGACTTTC
cdr3_aa: CASSLRGATPVSGANVLTF

j_call: TRBJ1-2
d_call: NA
clone_size: NA
v_call: TRBV5-4
cdr3_nt: TGTGCCAGCAGCCGAGGGGGGGACTATGGCTACACCTTC
cdr3_aa: CASSRGGDYGYTF

j_call: TRBJ2-7
d_call: NA
clone_size: NA
v_call: TRBV11-2
cdr3_nt: TGTGCCAGCAGCTTAGTGGGTCCGGGCTACGAGCAGTACTTC
cdr3_aa: CASSLVGPGYEQYF

j_call: TRBJ1-5
d_call: NA
clone_size: NA
v_call: TRBV28
cdr3_nt: TGTGCCAGCAGTTTAGACAGAGGCAATCAGCCCCAGCATTTT
cdr3_aa: CASSLDRGNQPQHF

j_call: TRBJ1-5
d_call: NA
clone_size: NA
v_call: TRBV2
cdr3_nt: TGTGCCACCCAGACGCAAACGGGCAATCAGCCCCAGCATTTT
cdr3_aa: CATQTQTGNQPQHF

j_call: TRBJ1-6
d_call: TRBD1
clone_size: NA
v_call: TRBV5-1
cdr3_nt: TGCGCCAGCAGCTCCGGGACAGGGACAAGCTCCTATAATTCACCCCTCCACTTT
cdr3_aa: CASSSGTGTSSYNSPLHF

j_call: TRBJ1-4
d_call: NA
clone_size: NA
v_call: TRBV19
cdr3_nt: TGTGCCAGTAGTATTAGGGCCTCCTCTAATGAAAAACTGTTTTTT
cdr3_aa: CASSIRASSNEKLFF

j_call: TRBJ1-2
d_call: NA
clone_size: NA
v_call: TRBV28
cdr3_nt: TGTGCCAGCAGTCCAAGTTGGGGGGGTGGCTACACCTTC
cdr3_aa: CASSPSWGGGYTF

j_call: TRBJ2-3
d_call: TRBD1
clone_size: once
v_call: TRBV4-3
cdr3_nt: TGCGCCAGCAGCCAAGTCGCCCAGGGGGCGCCGTATACGCAGTATTTT
cdr3_aa: CASSQVAQGAPYTQYF

j_call: TRBJ2-1
d_call: NA
clone_size: NA
v_call: TRBV20-1
cdr3_nt: TGCAGTGCTCCCTTTTACAATGAGCAGTTCTTC
cdr3_aa: CSAPFYNEQFF

j_call: TRBJ1-3
d_call: NA
clone_size: NA
v_call: TRBV6-1
cdr3_nt: TGTGCCAGCAGAAGCCGTAGTTACTCTGGAAACACCATATATTTT
cdr3_aa: CASRSRSYSGNTIYF

j_call: TRBJ1-1
d_call: TRBD1
clone_size: once
v_call: TRBV5-1
cdr3_nt: TGCGCCAGCACCCGTGGACAGGGTATGAACACTGAAGCTTTCTTT
cdr3_aa: CASTRGQGMNTEAFF